The T cell receptor beta chain described here comes from a study of T cells in Graves' hyperthyroidism and ophthalmopathy. Looking at the study overall: Prior to any treatment, at the point of initial diagnosis, peripheral blood was collected.

Exclusion followed for patients with uncontrolled infection, other autoimmune disease, pregnancy or lactation. CDR3 length equals 17 residues. V trimming: 0 bases; J trimming: 5 bases; junction bases outside the gene matches: 9. The germline V gene has CDR1 MNHEY and CDR2 SVGEGT. TCR beta CDR3 regions were amplified from RNA. HTBI primers were used for first-round RT-PCR of the TCR CDR3. TCRdb re-derived calls from the multiplex PCR reads in MiXCR, one entry per CDR3 protein. This table holds around 690,000 distinct CDR3 sequences, 20% found once. This clonotype was found many times. The sample comprised blood. V and J are TRBV6-2 or TRBV6-3 and TRBJ2-5; TRBD2 aligns across 10 bases. The origin of this receptor is a man aged 25 to 40 with Graves' ophthalmopathy. CDR3 nucleotide sequence: TGTGCCAGCAGTTACTCGCTCCTAGCGGGAGTCGGTGAGACCCAGTACTTC. Translated, it gives CASSYSLLAGVGETQYF.